The rows below give T cell receptor beta chains drawn from one sample of a study of shared clonotypes between healthy human individuals. Using immunoSEQ multiplex PCR, the repertoire was profiled, and TCRdb retains in-frame clones only, with some absent. The table records 1.5 million to 1.9 million clones, nearly 99% of them present only once. The sample comprised naive CD4+ T cells sorted from blood. These receptors were taken from a man younger than 40 in good health. The CDR3 runs from the conserved cysteine through the conserved F or W. Fields, in order: CDR3 protein, CDR3 DNA, V gene, D gene, J gene, clone size. D genes are given only for firm matches. Clone size is not always given. Where it is, it says once, few, many or a class for expanded clones.

CDR3aa: CASSTLGLAGGREQFF
CDR3nt: TGTGCCAGTAGTACCCTGGGACTAGCGGGAGGGCGAGAGCAGTTCTTC
v_gene: TRBV19
d_gene: TRBD2
j_gene: TRBJ2-1
abundance: NA

CDR3aa: CASSISGLADSYEQYF
CDR3nt: TGCGCCAGCAGCATATCGGGACTAGCGGATTCCTACGAGCAGTACTTC
v_gene: TRBV5-1
d_gene: TRBD2
j_gene: TRBJ2-7
abundance: once

CDR3aa: CASSPADPIRGYTF
CDR3nt: TGTGCCAGCTCACCGGCGGACCCCATCCGCGGCTACACCTTC
v_gene: TRBV18
d_gene: NA
j_gene: TRBJ1-2
abundance: NA

CDR3aa: CSVESTGAQETQYF
CDR3nt: TGCAGCGTTGAATCAACAGGGGCACAAGAGACCCAGTACTTC
v_gene: TRBV29-1
d_gene: TRBD1
j_gene: TRBJ2-5
abundance: NA

CDR3aa: CASSPGRGPVGFTF
CDR3nt: TGTGCCAGCAGCCCTGGAAGGGGGCCCGTCGGATTTACCTTC
v_gene: TRBV7-3
d_gene: TRBD1
j_gene: TRBJ1-2
abundance: NA

CDR3aa: CASSGTSDTQYF
CDR3nt: TGCGCCAGCAGTGGGACGTCGGATACGCAGTATTTT
v_gene: TRBV10-1
d_gene: NA
j_gene: TRBJ2-3
abundance: once

CDR3aa: CASSIGLLAGPYNEQFF
CDR3nt: TGTGCCAGTAGTATAGGTTTACTAGCGGGACCTTACAATGAGCAGTTCTTC
v_gene: TRBV19
d_gene: TRBD2
j_gene: TRBJ2-1
abundance: NA

CDR3aa: CASSRGLDSYEQYF
CDR3nt: TGTGCCAGCAGCCGTGGACTAGACTCCTACGAGCAGTACTTC
v_gene: TRBV5-4
d_gene: TRBD2
j_gene: TRBJ2-7
abundance: NA

CDR3aa: CASSYSKSSGELFF
CDR3nt: TGTGCCAGCAGTTACTCGAAGTCATCCGGGGAGCTGTTTTTT
v_gene: TRBV6-6
d_gene: NA
j_gene: TRBJ2-2
abundance: NA

CDR3aa: CASSLTGTGTYEQYF
CDR3nt: TGTGCCAGCAGTCTAACCGGGACAGGCACCTACGAGCAGTACTTC
v_gene: TRBV11-2
d_gene: TRBD1
j_gene: TRBJ2-7
abundance: NA

CDR3aa: CSVVGTGAKNIQYF
CDR3nt: TGCAGCGTTGTAGGGACAGGGGCCAAAAACATTCAGTACTTC
v_gene: TRBV29-1
d_gene: TRBD1
j_gene: TRBJ2-4
abundance: NA

CDR3aa: CATSELKSGELFF
CDR3nt: TGCGCCACCTCCGAATTAAAATCCGGGGAGCTGTTTTTT
v_gene: TRBV10-1
d_gene: NA
j_gene: TRBJ2-2
abundance: NA

CDR3aa: CASSLSRGSGELFF
CDR3nt: TGTGCCAGCAGCCTTAGTAGGGGATCCGGGGAGCTGTTTTTT
v_gene: TRBV6-5
d_gene: NA
j_gene: TRBJ2-2
abundance: once